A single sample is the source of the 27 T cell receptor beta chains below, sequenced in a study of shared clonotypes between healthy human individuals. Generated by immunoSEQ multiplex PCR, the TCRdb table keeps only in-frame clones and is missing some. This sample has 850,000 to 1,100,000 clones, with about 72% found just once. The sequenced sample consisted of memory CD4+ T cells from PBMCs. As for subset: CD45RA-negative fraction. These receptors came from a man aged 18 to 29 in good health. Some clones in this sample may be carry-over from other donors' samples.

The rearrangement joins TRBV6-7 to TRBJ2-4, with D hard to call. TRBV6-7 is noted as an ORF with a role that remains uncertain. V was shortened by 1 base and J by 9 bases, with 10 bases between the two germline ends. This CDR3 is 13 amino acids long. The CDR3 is CASSYWSVLIQYF. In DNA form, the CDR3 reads TGTGCCAGCAGTTACTGGTCAGTTCTCATTCAGTACTTC.

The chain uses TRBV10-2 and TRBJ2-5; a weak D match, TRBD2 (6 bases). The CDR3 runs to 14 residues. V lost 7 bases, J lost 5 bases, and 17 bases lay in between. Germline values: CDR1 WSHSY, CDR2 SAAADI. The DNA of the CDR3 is TGCGCCAGCAAGTTCGGGGGAGGAGAGGAGACCCAGTACTTC. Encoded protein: CASKFGGGEETQYF.

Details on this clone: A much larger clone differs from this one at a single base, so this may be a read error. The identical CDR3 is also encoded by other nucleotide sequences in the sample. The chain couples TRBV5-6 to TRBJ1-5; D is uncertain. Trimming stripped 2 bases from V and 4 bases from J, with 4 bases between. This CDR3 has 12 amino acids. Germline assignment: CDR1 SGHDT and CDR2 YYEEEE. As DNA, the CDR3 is TGTGCCAGCAGCTTAGGGAATCAGCCCCAGCATTTT. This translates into CASSLGNQPQHF.

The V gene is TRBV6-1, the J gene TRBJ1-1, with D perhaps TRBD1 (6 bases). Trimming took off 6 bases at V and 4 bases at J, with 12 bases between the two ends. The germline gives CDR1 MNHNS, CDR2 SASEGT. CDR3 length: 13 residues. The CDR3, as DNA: TGTGCCAGCAGACAGGGTGGGGGCACTGAAGCTTTCTTT. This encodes CASRQGGGTEAFF.

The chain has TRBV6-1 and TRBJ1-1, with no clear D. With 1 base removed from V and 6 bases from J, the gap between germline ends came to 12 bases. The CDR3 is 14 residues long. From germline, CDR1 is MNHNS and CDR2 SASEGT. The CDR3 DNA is TGTGCCAGCAGTGAAGGAGACTGGATGGCTGAAGCTTTCTTT. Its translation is CASSEGDWMAEAFF.

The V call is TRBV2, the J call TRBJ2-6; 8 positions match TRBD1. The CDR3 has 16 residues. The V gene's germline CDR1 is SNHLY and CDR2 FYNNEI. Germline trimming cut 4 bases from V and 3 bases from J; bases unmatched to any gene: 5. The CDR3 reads CASSAAGGSGANVLTF. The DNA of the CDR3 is TGTGCCAGCAGTGCGGCAGGGGGCAGTGGGGCCAACGTCCTGACTTTC.

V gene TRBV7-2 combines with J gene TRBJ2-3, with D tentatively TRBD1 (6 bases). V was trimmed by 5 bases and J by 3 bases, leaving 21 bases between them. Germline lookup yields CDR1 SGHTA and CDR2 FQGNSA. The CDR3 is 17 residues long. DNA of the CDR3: TGTGCCAGCAGCGCAAGGGTAGGACAGACTTTAACAGATACGCAGTATTTT. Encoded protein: CASSARVGQTLTDTQYF. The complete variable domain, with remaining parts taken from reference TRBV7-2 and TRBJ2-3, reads GAGVSQSPSNKVTEKGKDVELRCDPISGHTALYWYRQSLGQGLEFLIYFQGNSAPDKSGLPSDRFSAERTGGSVSTLTIQRTQQEDSAVYLCASSARVGQTLTDTQYFGPGTRLTVL.

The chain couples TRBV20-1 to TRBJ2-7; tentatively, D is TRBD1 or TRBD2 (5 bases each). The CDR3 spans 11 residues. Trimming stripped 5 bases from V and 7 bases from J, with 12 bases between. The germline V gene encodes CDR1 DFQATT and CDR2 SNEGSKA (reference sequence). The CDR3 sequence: CSARRDPEQYF. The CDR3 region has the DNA TGCAGTGCTCGCCGGGACCCTGAGCAGTACTTC.

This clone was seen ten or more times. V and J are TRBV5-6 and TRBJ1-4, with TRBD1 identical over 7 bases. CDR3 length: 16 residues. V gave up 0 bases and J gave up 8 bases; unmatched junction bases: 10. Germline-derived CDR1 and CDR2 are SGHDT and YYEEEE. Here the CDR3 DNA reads TGTGCCAGCAGCTTGGTCGACAGGGTTGTAAGCGAAAAACTGTTTTTT. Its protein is CASSLVDRVVSEKLFF.

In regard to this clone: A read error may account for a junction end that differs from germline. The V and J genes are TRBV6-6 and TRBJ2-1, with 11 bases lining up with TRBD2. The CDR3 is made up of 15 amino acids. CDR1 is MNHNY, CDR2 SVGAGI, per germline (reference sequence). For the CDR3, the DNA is TGTGCCAGCAGACTCGGACTAGCGGGTTACAGTGAGCAGTTCTTC. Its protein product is CASRLGLAGYSEQFF.

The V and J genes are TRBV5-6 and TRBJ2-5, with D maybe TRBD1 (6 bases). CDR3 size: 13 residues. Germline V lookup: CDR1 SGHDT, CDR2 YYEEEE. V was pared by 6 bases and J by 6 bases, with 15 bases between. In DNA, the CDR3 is TGTGCCAGCACCTACGGACAGCGAAAGACCCAGTACTTC. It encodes CASTYGQRKTQYF.

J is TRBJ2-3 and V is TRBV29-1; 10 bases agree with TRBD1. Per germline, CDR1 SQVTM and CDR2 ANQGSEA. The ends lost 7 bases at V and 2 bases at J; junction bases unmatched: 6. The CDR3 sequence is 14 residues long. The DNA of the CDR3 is TGCAGCGGCCGGGACAGGGGTCACACAGATACGCAGTATTTT. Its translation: CSGRDRGHTDTQYF.

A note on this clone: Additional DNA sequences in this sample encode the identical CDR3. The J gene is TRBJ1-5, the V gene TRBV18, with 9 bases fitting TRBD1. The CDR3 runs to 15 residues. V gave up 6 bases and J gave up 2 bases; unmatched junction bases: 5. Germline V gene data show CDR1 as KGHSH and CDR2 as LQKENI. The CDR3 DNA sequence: TGTGCCAGCTCGCGGGACAGGGTGGGCAATCAGCCCCAGCATTTT. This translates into CASSRDRVGNQPQHF.

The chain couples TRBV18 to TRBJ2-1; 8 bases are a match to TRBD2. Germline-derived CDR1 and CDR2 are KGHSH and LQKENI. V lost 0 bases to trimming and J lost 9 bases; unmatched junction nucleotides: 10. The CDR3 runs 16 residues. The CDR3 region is CASSPPSGSVYSEQFF. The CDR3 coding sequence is TGTGCCAGCTCACCACCGAGCGGGAGTGTTTATAGTGAGCAGTTCTTC.

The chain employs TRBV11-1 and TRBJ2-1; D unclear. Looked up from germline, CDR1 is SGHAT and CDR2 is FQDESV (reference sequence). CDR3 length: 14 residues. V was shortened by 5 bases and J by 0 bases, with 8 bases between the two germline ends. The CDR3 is CASSPWGSYNEQFF. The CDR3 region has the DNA TGTGCCAGCAGCCCTTGGGGCTCCTACAATGAGCAGTTCTTC.

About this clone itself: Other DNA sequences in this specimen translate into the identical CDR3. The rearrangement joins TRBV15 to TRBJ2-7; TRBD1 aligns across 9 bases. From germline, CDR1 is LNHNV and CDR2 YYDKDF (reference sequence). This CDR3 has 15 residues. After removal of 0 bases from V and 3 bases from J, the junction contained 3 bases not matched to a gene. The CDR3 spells CATSREGTGSYEQYF. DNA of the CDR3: TGTGCCACCAGCAGAGAGGGGACAGGGAGCTACGAGCAGTACTTC.

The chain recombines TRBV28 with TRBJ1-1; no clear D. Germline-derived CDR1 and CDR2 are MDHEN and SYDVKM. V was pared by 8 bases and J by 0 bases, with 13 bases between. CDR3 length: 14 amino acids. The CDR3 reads CASGFDFLNTEAFF. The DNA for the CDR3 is TGTGCCAGCGGCTTTGATTTTTTGAACACTGAAGCTTTCTTT. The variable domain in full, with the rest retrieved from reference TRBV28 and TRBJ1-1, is DVKVTQSSRYLVKRTGEKVFLECVQDMDHENMFWYRQDPGLGLRLIYFSYDVKMKEKGDIPEGYSVSREKKERFSLILESASTNQTSMYLCASGFDFLNTEAFFGQGTRLTVV.

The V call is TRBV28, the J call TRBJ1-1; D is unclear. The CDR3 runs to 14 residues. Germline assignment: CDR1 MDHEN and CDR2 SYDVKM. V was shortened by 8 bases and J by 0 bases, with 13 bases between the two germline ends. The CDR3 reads CASLSPQMNTEAFF. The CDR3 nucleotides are TGTGCCAGCCTTTCCCCCCAAATGAACACTGAAGCTTTCTTT.

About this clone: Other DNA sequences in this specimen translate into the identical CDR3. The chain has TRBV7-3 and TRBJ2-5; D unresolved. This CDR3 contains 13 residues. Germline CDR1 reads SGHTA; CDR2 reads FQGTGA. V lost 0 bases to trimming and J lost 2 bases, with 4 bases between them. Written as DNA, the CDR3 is TGTGCCAGCAGCTTAACTAGGCAAGAGACCCAGTACTTC. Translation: CASSLTRQETQYF.

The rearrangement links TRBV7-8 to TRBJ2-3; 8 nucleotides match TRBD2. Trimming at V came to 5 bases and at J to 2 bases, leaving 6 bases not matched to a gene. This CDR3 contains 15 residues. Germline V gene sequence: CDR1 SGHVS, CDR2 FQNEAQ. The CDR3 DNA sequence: TGTGCCAGCAGCCCAGCGGGAGTGGACACAGATACGCAGTATTTT. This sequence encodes CASSPAGVDTDTQYF. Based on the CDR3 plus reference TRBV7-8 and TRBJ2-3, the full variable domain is GAGVSQSPRYKVAKRGQDVALRCDPISGHVSLFWYQQALGQGPEFLTYFQNEAQLDKSGLPSDRFFAERPEGSVSTLKIQRTQQEDSAVYLCASSPAGVDTDTQYFGPGTRLTVL.

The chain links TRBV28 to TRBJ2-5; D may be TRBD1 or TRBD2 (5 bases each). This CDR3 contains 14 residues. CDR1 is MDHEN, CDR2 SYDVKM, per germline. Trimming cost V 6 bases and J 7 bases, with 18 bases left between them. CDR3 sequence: CASRLDSLVGTQYF. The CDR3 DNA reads TGTGCCAGCAGACTAGACAGCCTCGTTGGGACCCAGTACTTC. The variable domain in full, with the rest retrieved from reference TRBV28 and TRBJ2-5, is DVKVTQSSRYLVKRTGEKVFLECVQDMDHENMFWYRQDPGLGLRLIYFSYDVKMKEKGDIPEGYSVSREKKERFSLILESASTNQTSMYLCASRLDSLVGTQYFGPGTRLLVL.

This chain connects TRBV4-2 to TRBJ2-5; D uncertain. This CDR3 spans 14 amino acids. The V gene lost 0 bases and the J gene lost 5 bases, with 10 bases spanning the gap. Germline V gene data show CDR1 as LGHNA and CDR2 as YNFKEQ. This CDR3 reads CASSQDRLLETQYF. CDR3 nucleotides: TGTGCCAGCAGCCAAGATCGCCTATTGGAGACCCAGTACTTC.

Here the CDR3 reads CASSPRGTNTGELFF. The DNA of the CDR3 is TGTGCCAGCAGCCCCAGGGGTACGAACACCGGGGAGCTGTTTTTT. This chain links TRBV5-5 with TRBJ2-2, with a weak D call TRBD1 (6 bases). V dropped 4 bases and J dropped 0 bases, with 10 bases sitting between them. The CDR3 runs to 15 residues. CDR1 is SGHKS and CDR2 is YYEKEE in the germline V gene (reference sequence).

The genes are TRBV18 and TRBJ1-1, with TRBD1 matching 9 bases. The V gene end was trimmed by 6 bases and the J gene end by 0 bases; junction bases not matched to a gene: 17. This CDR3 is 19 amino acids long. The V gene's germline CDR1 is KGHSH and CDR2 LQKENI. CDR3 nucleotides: TGTGCCAGCTCCCACACCGGATACGGGACAGGGTTTATGAACACTGAAGCTTTCTTT. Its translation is CASSHTGYGTGFMNTEAFF.

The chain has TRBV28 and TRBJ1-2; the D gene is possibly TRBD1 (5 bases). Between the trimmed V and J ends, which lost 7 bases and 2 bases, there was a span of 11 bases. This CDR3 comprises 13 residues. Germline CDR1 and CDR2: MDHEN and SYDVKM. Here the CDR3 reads CASIEGSNYGYTF. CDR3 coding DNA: TGTGCCAGCATCGAGGGGTCGAACTATGGCTACACCTTC.

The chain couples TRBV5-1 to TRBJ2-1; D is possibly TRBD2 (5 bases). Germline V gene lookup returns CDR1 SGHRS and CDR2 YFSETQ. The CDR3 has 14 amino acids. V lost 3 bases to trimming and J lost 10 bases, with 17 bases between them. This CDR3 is CASSSRDFFGEQFF. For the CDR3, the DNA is TGCGCCAGCAGCTCCCGGGATTTCTTCGGGGAGCAGTTCTTC.

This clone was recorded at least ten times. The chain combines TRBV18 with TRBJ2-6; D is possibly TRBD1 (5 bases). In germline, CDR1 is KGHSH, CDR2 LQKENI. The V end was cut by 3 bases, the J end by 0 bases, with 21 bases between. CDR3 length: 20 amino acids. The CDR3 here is CASSPTSSFKGLSGANVLTF. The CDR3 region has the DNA TGTGCCAGCTCACCCACGTCCTCTTTTAAGGGGCTCTCTGGGGCCAACGTCCTGACTTTC.